One and the same sample provided the 9 T cell receptor beta chains below, sequenced in a study of neurological immune-mediated disorders. A single record per CDR3 protein comes from TCRdb applying MiXCR to the 5' RACE reads. In the table there are under 80,000 distinct CDR3 sequences, around 3.9% of which are singletons. The sample taken for sequencing was PBMCs. The source is a man aged 25-45 years with multiple sclerosis.

In this sample, this clonotype turned up many times. The genes are TRBV5-1 and TRBJ2-1; weak D call: TRBD2 (6 bases). The CDR3 totals 16 residues. The V gene's germline CDR1 is SGHRS and CDR2 YFSETQ. The ends were cut back, 4 bases at V and 0 bases at J, with 14 bases in the middle. The CDR3 region has the DNA TGCGCCAGCAGCCCAAGTCTGACTAGCTCCTACAATGAGCAGTTCTTC. Translating gives CASSPSLTSSYNEQFF. Full variable domain (rest looked up from reference TRBV5-1 and TRBJ2-1): KAGVTQTPRYLIKTRGQQVTLSCSPISGHRSVSWYQQTPGQGLQFLFEYFSETQRNKGNFPGRFSGRQFSNSRSEMNVSTLELGDSALYLCASSPSLTSSYNEQFFGPGTRLTVL.

This clonotype was seen at least ten times. The chain joins TRBV5-1 to TRBJ1-2; D unresolved. From germline, CDR1 is SGHRS and CDR2 YFSETQ. The CDR3 sequence is 12 residues long. V was clipped by 4 bases and J by 4 bases, with 8 bases between them. The CDR3 region is CASSDDGYGYTF. CDR3 coding DNA: TGCGCCAGCAGCGATGACGGCTATGGCTACACCTTC.

At least ten counts were recorded for this clonotype. V gene TRBV20-1 combines with J gene TRBJ2-3, with 10 bases lining up with TRBD2. The germline V gene encodes CDR1 DFQATT and CDR2 SNEGSKA (reference sequence). Trimming took 4 bases from V and 14 from J; bases not matched to a gene: 9. This CDR3 is built from 12 residues. CDR3: CSATGPGLAPYF. The CDR3 region has the DNA TGCAGTGCTACCGGCCCGGGACTAGCGCCGTATTTT.

This clonotype was counted ten times or more. The rearrangement links TRBV5-1 to TRBJ2-1, with TRBD1 matching 8 bases. This CDR3 is 15 amino acids long. V shed 1 base and J 7 bases; nucleotides not matched to a gene: 7. Germline assignment: CDR1 SGHRS and CDR2 YFSETQ. The CDR3 DNA sequence: TGCGCCAGCAGCTTGTCAGGGGGCTGGAGGAATGAGCAGTTCTTC. Protein product: CASSLSGGWRNEQFF. The full variable domain, rest sourced from reference TRBV5-1 and TRBJ2-1, is KAGVTQTPRYLIKTRGQQVTLSCSPISGHRSVSWYQQTPGQGLQFLFEYFSETQRNKGNFPGRFSGRQFSNSRSEMNVSTLELGDSALYLCASSLSGGWRNEQFFGPGTRLTVL.

The chain couples TRBV20-1 to TRBJ2-2, with a possible D match to TRBD2 (5 bases). The germline V gene encodes CDR1 DFQATT and CDR2 SNEGSKA (reference sequence). V was cut by 0 bases and J by 1 base, with 6 bases left in between. The CDR3 runs to 14 residues. The CDR3 reads CSARDRGNTGELFF. The CDR3, as DNA: TGCAGTGCTAGAGATCGGGGGAACACCGGGGAGCTGTTTTTT.

This clonotype has ten or more counts. This rearrangement joins TRBV11-2 to TRBJ1-4; D is perhaps TRBD1 (6 bases). Trimming stripped 7 bases from V and 0 bases from J, with 18 bases between. The length of the CDR3 is 17 residues. CDR1 is SGHAT, CDR2 FQNNGV, per germline. CDR3: CASNEGQLVATNEKLFF. CDR3 DNA: TGTGCCAGCAACGAAGGACAGTTGGTCGCAACTAATGAAAAACTGTTTTTT.

This clonotype appeared many times. The CDR3 DNA sequence: TGTGCCAGCAGCTTAGGACAGGCTAACTATGGCTACACCTTC. Protein product: CASSLGQANYGYTF. The rearrangement links TRBV7-8 to TRBJ1-2; maybe TRBD1 (6 bases). Germline V gives CDR1 SGHVS, CDR2 FQNEAQ. The germline V and J ends were trimmed by 1 base and 0 bases, with 6 bases remaining between them. The CDR3 length is 14 residues.

This clonotype was observed many times. V gene TRBV12-3 or TRBV12-4 combines with J gene TRBJ2-3; D tentatively fits TRBD1 or TRBD2 (6 bases each). The CDR3 is 15 amino acids. Trimming pared 5 bases from V and 5 bases from J, leaving 17 bases between. CDR3 bases: TGTGCCAGCAGTCCAATGGGGGGCTCGGGAGATACGCAGTATTTT. It is translated as CASSPMGGSGDTQYF.

This clonotype was seen more than once but under ten times. J is TRBJ2-7 and V is TRBV20-1; D not resolved. V was clipped by 3 bases and J by 3 bases, with 6 bases between them. The CDR3 totals 11 residues. Per the germline V gene, CDR1 is DFQATT and CDR2 is SNEGSKA (reference sequence). The CDR3 here is CSARSSYEQYF. For the CDR3, the DNA is TGCAGTGCTAGGTCCAGCTACGAGCAGTACTTC.